Listed here is a single TCR beta chain. This sample was included in a study of CD8 T cells in Susac syndrome. CD8+ and CD4+ T cells were negatively isolated; TEMRA cells were FACS-enriched. The CDR3 spans 16 residues. The V gene end was trimmed by 5 bases and the J gene end by 1 base; junction bases not matched to a gene: 10. Germline assignment: CDR1 SGDLS and CDR2 YYNGEE. With random hexamers, about 0.5 to 1 ug RNA was reverse transcribed. The CDR3 of TCR beta was amplified by immunoSEQ multiplex PCR across 54 Vbeta and 13 Jbeta. One entry per CDR3 protein results from TCRdb running MiXCR on the immunoSEQ multiplex PCR reads. There are 200,000 to 250,000 distinct CDR3 sequences in the sample; around 95% occur only once, and approximately 0.07% lies in the top ten.

The J gene is TRBJ2-3, the V gene TRBV9, with 7 bases fitting TRBD2. The receptor was isolated from a human donor with multiple sclerosis. The specimen sequenced was CD4+ T cells from PBMCs. The CDR3 here is CASSFSSGSRTDTQYF. The CDR3 DNA reads TGTGCCAGCAGTTTTAGTAGCGGGTCCCGCACAGATACGCAGTATTTT.